One and the same sample provided the 30 T cell receptor beta chains below, sequenced in a study of Ad26.COV2.S vaccination and SARS-CoV-2 variants. TCRdb keeps only in-frame clones here, not all; method: immunoSEQ multiplex PCR. The repertoire consists of about 320,000 clones, with about 82% occurring once and the leading ten covering 2% to 2.5%. As for treatment: roughly 18 received Ad26.COV2.S at low or high dose, single or two shots; about 5 received placebo; per-sample allocation not given. Samples came from day 63 after the first vaccine or placebo injection. This material consisted of peripheral blood, taken in a trial of Ad26.COV2.S vaccine versus placebo. Receptors were obtained from a person aged 18-60 years who received the Ad26.COV2.S COVID-19 vaccine or a placebo.

The chain links TRBV4-1 to TRBJ2-7, with D unclear. The CDR3 is made up of 16 amino acids. The V and J ends lost 1 base and 2 bases respectively, with 15 bases between them. Germline lookup yields CDR1 MGHRA and CDR2 YSYEKL. The CDR3 sequence: CASSQVGSARTYEQYF. The CDR3 nucleotides read TGCGCCAGCAGCCAAGTGGGTTCAGCGAGGACCTACGAGCAGTACTTC.

V gene TRBV11-2 combines with J gene TRBJ1-1; D is unresolved. V lost 0 bases and J 0 bases, leaving 5 bases between the germline ends. The CDR3 covers 14 residues. Germline lookup yields CDR1 SGHAT and CDR2 FQNNGV. CDR3 DNA sequence: TGTGCCAGCAGCTTAGATCATATGAACACTGAAGCTTTCTTT. Protein sequence: CASSLDHMNTEAFF.

This clone was counted once. The same CDR3 can be traced to other DNA sequences in this sample. The J gene is TRBJ2-7, the V gene TRBV6-1; D is possibly TRBD2 (5 bases). The CDR3 is 14 residues long. Germline CDR1 reads MNHNS; CDR2 reads SASEGT. The V gene lost 0 bases and the J gene lost 0 bases, with 6 bases spanning the gap. The CDR3 is CASSEAGDSYEQYF. The DNA of the CDR3 is TGTGCCAGCAGTGAAGCGGGAGACTCCTACGAGCAGTACTTC.

This clone has a single count. The chain recombines TRBV30 with TRBJ1-5; D ambiguous. The V end was cut by 0 bases, the J end by 4 bases, with 10 bases between. Germline V CDR1 and CDR2: GTSNPN, SVGIG (reference sequence). The CDR3 sequence is 14 residues long. DNA of the CDR3: TGTGCCTGGAGTGTATTAGGCCTAAATCAGCCCCAGCATTTT. It specifies CAWSVLGLNQPQHF.

Remarks on this clone: One end of the junction does not line up with germline, which may come from a read error. The J gene is TRBJ1-6, the V gene TRBV6-1; no reliable D call. The CDR3 extends over 13 amino acids. Germline loops: CDR1 MNHNS, CDR2 SASEGT. CDR3 DNA: TGTGCCACCGCCATAGGGTATAGTTCACCCCTCCACTTT. It yields the protein CATAIGYSSPLHF.

V gene TRBV7-9 combines with J gene TRBJ2-7, with 13 bases aligning to TRBD2. V shed 3 bases and J 7 bases; nucleotides not matched to a gene: 3. The germline V gene encodes CDR1 SEHNR and CDR2 FQNEAQ (reference sequence). This CDR3 spans 14 amino acids. The CDR3 DNA is TGTGCCAGCAGCTTCGGGACTAGCGGGGTTGAGCAGTACTTC. Translation gives CASSFGTSGVEQYF.

The table lists this clone with a count of one. This sequence joins TRBV4-1 and TRBJ1-1; D is uncertain. The CDR3 is 15 residues long. Deletions cut 4 bases from V and 0 bases from J, with 12 bases between. Germline lookup yields CDR1 MGHRA and CDR2 YSYEKL. CDR3 in amino acids: CASSRPIHLNTEAFF. The CDR3 nucleotides are TGCGCCAGCAGCCGCCCAATTCATCTGAACACTGAAGCTTTCTTT.

The rearrangement links TRBV9 to TRBJ1-4; possibly TRBD1 for D (6 bases). V dropped 3 bases and J dropped 3 bases, with 15 bases sitting between them. The CDR3 is 16 residues long. From germline, CDR1 is SGDLS and CDR2 YYNGEE. The DNA of the CDR3 is TGTGCCAGCAGCGCCAACAACAGGGAGGCTAATGAAAAACTGTTTTTT. Amino acid sequence: CASSANNREANEKLFF.

The J gene is TRBJ1-3, the V gene TRBV10-3, with D uncertain. Germline CDR1 and CDR2: ENHRY and SYGVKD. CDR3 size: 13 residues. Trimming removed 6 bases from V and 2 bases from J, with 8 bases in between. CDR3 bases: TGTGCCATCAGAAAGTGGCCTGGAAACACCATATATTTT. It encodes CAIRKWPGNTIYF.

This clone was counted a single time. The V and J genes are TRBV3-1 (or the pseudogene TRBV3-2) and TRBJ1-1; no reliable D call. Germline-derived CDR1 and CDR2 are LGHDT and YNNKEL (reference sequence). The ends were cut back, 3 bases at V and 2 bases at J, with 7 bases in the middle. The CDR3 sequence is 13 residues long. As DNA, the CDR3 is TGTGCCAGCAGCCACGACGGTAACACTGAAGCTTTCTTT. As protein: CASSHDGNTEAFF.

This sequence joins TRBV5-6 and TRBJ1-2; 8 bases agree with TRBD1. V shed 4 bases and J 4 bases; nucleotides not matched to a gene: 6. The CDR3 consists of 14 residues. Germline V gene data show CDR1 as SGHDT and CDR2 as YYEEEE. CDR3 in amino acids: CASSLGQAFYGYTF. The CDR3 bases are TGTGCCAGCAGCCTGGGACAGGCTTTCTATGGCTACACCTTC.

The V call is TRBV5-1, the J call TRBJ2-1; D is unclear. V lost 4 bases and J lost 6, with 8 bases in between. The CDR3 runs to 12 residues. Germline loops: CDR1 SGHRS, CDR2 YFSETQ. Here the CDR3 DNA reads TGCGCCAGCAGCGTTACAAGCAATGAGCAGTTCTTC. Its protein product is CASSVTSNEQFF.

The chain uses TRBV29-1 and TRBJ2-5; D possibly matches TRBD1 or TRBD2 (5 bases each). CDR3 size: 13 residues. Germline loops: CDR1 SQVTM, CDR2 ANQGSEA. V was pared by 5 bases and J by 5 bases, with 15 bases between. The chain's CDR3 is CSVRGNLEETQYF. The CDR3 DNA sequence: TGCAGCGTTCGGGGCAATTTGGAGGAGACCCAGTACTTC.

This clone was recorded a few times. This chain links TRBV28 with TRBJ1-6; maybe TRBD1 (6 bases). Germline assignment: CDR1 MDHEN and CDR2 SYDVKM. This CDR3 contains 16 residues. The V end lost 2 bases, the J end lost 7 bases, and 15 bases lay between the germline ends. The CDR3 sequence is CASSLTGASVNSPLHF. In nucleotides, the CDR3 is TGTGCCAGCAGTTTAACGGGGGCTTCGGTGAATTCACCCCTCCACTTT.

The table lists this clone with many counts. V usage is TRBV6-5 and J usage is TRBJ2-7, with TRBD1 as a possible D gene (6 bases). Trimming pared 5 bases from V and 6 bases from J, leaving 8 bases between. Germline V gene data show CDR1 as MNHEY and CDR2 as SVGAGI. CDR3 length: 11 residues. The CDR3 reads CASSQQGEQYF. The CDR3 DNA sequence: TGTGCCAGCAGTCAACAGGGCGAGCAGTACTTC.

The table lists this clone with a count of one. This sequence joins TRBV18 and TRBJ1-1, with TRBD1 matching over 10 bases. The CDR3 runs 15 residues. CDR1 KGHSH and CDR2 LQKENI come from the germline V gene. V was pared by 2 bases and J by 4 bases, with 4 bases of the junction left unmatched. CDR3 bases: TGTGCCAGCTCACCAGGGACAGGGGATATCACTGAAGCTTTCTTT. Translating it yields CASSPGTGDITEAFF.

The V and J genes are TRBV13 and TRBJ1-2, with D tentatively TRBD1 (5 bases). Germline V gene sequence: CDR1 PRHDT, CDR2 FYEKMQ (reference sequence). V was shortened by 0 bases and J by 8 bases, with 19 bases between the two germline ends. CDR3 length: 16 amino acids. DNA of the CDR3: TGTGCCAGCAGCTTAGGCCCCGGGACCCTGTCGGGGGGCTACACCTTC. This sequence encodes CASSLGPGTLSGGYTF.

The J gene is TRBJ2-4, the V gene TRBV15, with D unclear. CDR1 and CDR2 (germline): LNHNV, YYDKDF (reference sequence). The CDR3 is 15 residues long. V dropped 0 bases and J dropped 9 bases, with 15 bases sitting between them. Written as DNA, the CDR3 is TGTGCCACCAGCAGAGATCGGGCAGGCTTGAGCATTCAGTACTTC. Protein product: CATSRDRAGLSIQYF. Full variable domain (outside the CDR3, taken from reference TRBV15 and TRBJ2-4): DAMVIQNPRYQVTQFGKPVTLSCSQTLNHNVMYWYQQKSSQAPKLLFHYYDKDFNNEADTPDNFQSRRPNTSFCFLDIRSPGLGDTAMYLCATSRDRAGLSIQYFGAGTRLSVL.

The J gene is TRBJ1-2, the V gene TRBV27; no reliable D call. Trimming pared 0 bases from V and 5 bases from J, leaving 7 bases between. The CDR3 length is 13 residues. Germline assignment: CDR1 MNHEY and CDR2 SMNVEV (reference sequence). CDR3 protein: CASSLSGSYGYTF. The CDR3 bases are TGTGCCAGCAGTTTATCCGGCTCATATGGCTACACCTTC.

The chain combines TRBV30 with TRBJ1-4; maybe TRBD1 (5 bases). Germline V CDR1 and CDR2: GTSNPN, SVGIG (reference sequence). Trimming stripped 3 bases from V and 5 bases from J, with 10 bases between. This CDR3 has 13 amino acids. The CDR3 DNA follows: TGTGCCTGGAGAGCGGGGGGGAATGAAAAACTGTTTTTT. Translating gives CAWRAGGNEKLFF.

This rearrangement joins TRBV28 to TRBJ1-2, with 9 bases that match TRBD1. CDR3 length: 15 residues. V gave up 6 bases and J gave up 7 bases; unmatched junction bases: 12. Germline assignment: CDR1 MDHEN and CDR2 SYDVKM. This CDR3 reads CASSPATGGFRGYTF. The CDR3 DNA is TGTGCCAGCAGCCCCGCTACAGGGGGCTTCCGTGGCTACACCTTC.

The chain couples TRBV19 to TRBJ1-1; 11 bases line up with TRBD1. Looked up from germline, CDR1 is LNHDA and CDR2 is SQIVND (reference sequence). The length of the CDR3 is 13 residues. With V trimmed by 9 bases and J by 4 bases, 4 bases remained unmatched. The CDR3 loop reads CASGQGAGTEAFF. In nucleotides, the CDR3 is TGTGCCAGCGGACAGGGGGCGGGCACTGAAGCTTTCTTT.

This chain connects TRBV4-1 to TRBJ2-7; TRBD2 matches at 10 bases. With V trimmed by 4 bases and J by 3 bases, 6 bases remained unmatched. CDR1 MGHRA and CDR2 YSYEKL come from the germline V gene. The CDR3 extends over 15 amino acids. The CDR3 DNA sequence: TGCGCCAGCAGCCTGAGGACTAGCGGACTCTACGAGCAGTACTTC. Protein: CASSLRTSGLYEQYF.

This chain links TRBV18 with TRBJ1-2; 10 bases are a match to TRBD1. The J segment lost 4 bases and the V segment lost 1 base, leaving 0 bases of the junction unmatched. This CDR3 is 14 amino acids long. Germline V gives CDR1 KGHSH, CDR2 LQKENI. The CDR3 DNA reads TGTGCCAGCTCACCACGGACAGGGGGCTATGGCTACACCTTC. It translates to CASSPRTGGYGYTF.

The CDR3 DNA reads TGTGCCTGGGGGCAGGGGGCGCGGGGAAACACCATATATTTT. Translation gives CAWGQGARGNTIYF. The chain joins TRBV30 to TRBJ1-3, with 8 bases identical to TRBD1. Germline V gene lookup returns CDR1 GTSNPN and CDR2 SVGIG (reference sequence). The ends lost 5 bases at V and 4 bases at J; junction bases unmatched: 7. This CDR3 is built from 14 residues.

The chain carries TRBV29-1 and TRBJ2-7; D is unresolved. Trimming cost V 0 bases and J 4 bases, with 10 bases left between them. Germline CDR1 is SQVTM and CDR2 is ANQGSEA. The CDR3 loop spans 13 amino acids. For the CDR3, the DNA is TGCAGCGTTGAAGATTCGAGGAATTACGAGCAGTACTTC. Translating it yields CSVEDSRNYEQYF.

This clone was observed a single time. The chain is built from TRBV9 and TRBJ2-2; no firm D call. The CDR3 extends over 16 amino acids. Germline CDR1 is SGDLS and CDR2 is YYNGEE. V gave up 3 bases and J gave up 1 base, with 13 bases separating them. The CDR3 loop reads CASSAPVLENTGELFF. As DNA, the CDR3 is TGTGCCAGCAGCGCGCCCGTACTCGAGAACACCGGGGAGCTGTTTTTT.

In this sample, this clone turned up once. J is TRBJ1-3 and V is TRBV24-1; D possibly corresponds to TRBD1 (5 bases). There are 15 residues in the CDR3. Trimming cost V 1 base and J 8 bases, with 14 bases left between them. Germline lookup yields CDR1 KGHDR and CDR2 SFDVKD. In DNA, the CDR3 is TGTGCCACCAGTGATTTCCGTCCAGGGTTGTACACCATATATTTT. The encoded protein is CATSDFRPGLYTIYF.

This clone was counted only a few times. The rearrangement uses TRBV4-1 and TRBJ1-1, with TRBD1 as a possible D gene (5 bases). Per germline, CDR1 MGHRA and CDR2 YSYEKL. The CDR3 totals 17 residues. V lost 3 bases, J lost 1 base, and 18 bases lay in between. The CDR3 is CASSHGRVLRSNTEAFF. The CDR3 DNA reads TGCGCCAGCAGCCACGGCAGGGTGTTGCGCTCGAACACTGAAGCTTTCTTT.

The chain couples TRBV7-9 to TRBJ1-1; maybe TRBD1 (5 bases). Looked up from germline, CDR1 is SEHNR and CDR2 is FQNEAQ (reference sequence). The V gene lost 5 bases and the J gene lost 1 base, with 8 bases spanning the gap. This CDR3 contains 13 residues. CDR3 protein: CASSPQENTEAFF. CDR3 coding DNA: TGTGCCAGCAGCCCACAGGAGAACACTGAAGCTTTCTTT.